This T cell receptor beta chain emerged from a study of cytomegalovirus exposure and HLA in healthy donors. General study points: Reportedly, fewer N-insertions than the roughly 700-donor mean appeared in an Asian-associated ancestry cluster in a later analysis. The authors confirmed in vitro that three CMV-associated chains were specific for CMV antigens. TCR beta chains associated with HLA were, in a later analysis, more clonally expanded than equally common others. CMV serostatus was the only recorded immune exposure for donors.

Germline V CDR1 and CDR2: SGHRS, YFSETQ. The CDR3 has 13 residues. The trim removed 0 bases at V and 10 bases at J, leaving 5 bases unmatched. Use of 60 Vbeta and 13 Jbeta primers characterized the PCR. The data were produced by immunoSEQ multiplex PCR, yet TCRdb's version contains in-frame clones alone and is incomplete. The profile shows 90,000 to 120,000 clones, 60% to 85% of them singletons. A note on this clone: The antigen remains unidentified.

The sequenced material came from PBMCs. This receptor was obtained from a female donor in good health and CMV-seropositive. This sequence joins TRBV5-1 and TRBJ1-1; 8 positions match TRBD1. The CDR3: CASSLELTGAAFF. Here the CDR3 DNA reads TGCGCCAGCAGCTTGGAATTGACAGGGGCAGCTTTCTTT.